These T cell receptor beta chains were read from a single sample in a study of blood T cell repertoires in COVID-19. Only in-frame clones appear in the TCRdb table, and some are missing; sequencing was by immunoSEQ multiplex PCR. Counted here are approximately 260,000 clones, roughly 84% occurring once; the ten biggest clones make up roughly 3.2%. Sequencing used PBMCs or T cells enriched from blood (not recorded which). These receptors were collected from a man in his forties or fifties who had recovered from COVID-19. Each CDR3 is given with its conserved first and last residue. A D gene is named only where the DNA matches it firmly. Size values are once, few and many counts, or a class for expanded clones, and some rows have none.

v_gene: TRBV18
j_gene: TRBJ2-2
abundance: NA
d_gene: NA
CDR3nt: TGTGCCAGCTCACCACCGTTTTTGCGAAACACCGGGGAGCTGTTTTTT
CDR3aa: CASSPPFLRNTGELFF

v_gene: TRBV7-9
j_gene: TRBJ1-1
abundance: NA
d_gene: NA
CDR3nt: TGTGCCAGCAGCCCCCCTGTCGGGGGAGGCACTGAAGCTTTCTTT
CDR3aa: CASSPPVGGGTEAFF

v_gene: TRBV7-2
j_gene: TRBJ2-1
abundance: NA
d_gene: NA
CDR3nt: TGTGCCAGCACCTTCCCGGGGAAAAATGAGCAGTTCTTC
CDR3aa: CASTFPGKNEQFF

v_gene: TRBV6-1
j_gene: TRBJ2-1
abundance: NA
d_gene: NA
CDR3nt: TGTGCCAGCAGTGAATCGGGATGGGGGGACAATGAGCAGTTCTTC
CDR3aa: CASSESGWGDNEQFF

v_gene: TRBV5-1
j_gene: TRBJ1-3
abundance: NA
d_gene: NA
CDR3nt: TGCGCCAGCAGCTTACAAAGTGGAAACACCATATATTTT
CDR3aa: CASSLQSGNTIYF

v_gene: TRBV5-1
j_gene: TRBJ2-5
abundance: NA
d_gene: NA
CDR3nt: TGCGCCAGCACCTGGGGGGGGGCCGGTCAAGAGACCCAGTACTTC
CDR3aa: CASTWGGAGQETQYF

v_gene: TRBV6-5
j_gene: TRBJ2-4
abundance: NA
d_gene: TRBD2
CDR3nt: TGTGCCAGCAGTTACGGGGCGGGAGACGTCAAAAACATTCAGTACTTC
CDR3aa: CASSYGAGDVKNIQYF

v_gene: TRBV7-2
j_gene: TRBJ1-2
abundance: once
d_gene: TRBD1
CDR3nt: TGTGCCAGCAGCACCCCGACAGGGGTATACTATGGCTACACCTTC
CDR3aa: CASSTPTGVYYGYTF

v_gene: TRBV20-1
j_gene: TRBJ2-7
abundance: NA
d_gene: NA
CDR3nt: TGCAGTGCAGGGCGGGGTGGACAGTACTTC
CDR3aa: CSAGRGGQYF

v_gene: TRBV12-5
j_gene: TRBJ1-1
abundance: few
d_gene: TRBD1
CDR3nt: TGTGCTAGTGAAGGACAGGGGGCTGAAGCTTTCTTT
CDR3aa: CASEGQGAEAFF

v_gene: TRBV9
j_gene: TRBJ1-2
abundance: once
d_gene: NA
CDR3nt: TGTGCCAGCAGCGTAGCGGCAGGGGCAGGCTATGGCTACACCTTC
CDR3aa: CASSVAAGAGYGYTF

v_gene: TRBV18
j_gene: TRBJ1-1
abundance: few
d_gene: NA
CDR3nt: TGTGCCAGCTCACTACAGGATTCGAACACTGAAGCTTTCTTT
CDR3aa: CASSLQDSNTEAFF

v_gene: TRBV28
j_gene: TRBJ1-5
abundance: NA
d_gene: TRBD1
CDR3nt: TGTGCCAGCACCACCATCCTACAGGGGAATCAGCCCCAGCATTTT
CDR3aa: CASTTILQGNQPQHF

v_gene: TRBV11-1
j_gene: TRBJ2-4
abundance: NA
d_gene: NA
CDR3nt: TGTGCCAGCAGCTCGGTTTCCAAAAACATTCAGTACTTC
CDR3aa: CASSSVSKNIQYF

v_gene: TRBV5-1
j_gene: TRBJ1-1
abundance: once
d_gene: NA
CDR3nt: TGCGCCAGCAGCTTTTCGGGTGTCACTGAAGCTTTCTTT
CDR3aa: CASSFSGVTEAFF